A single sample is the source of the 13 T cell receptor beta chains below, sequenced in a study of blood T cell repertoires in COVID-19. Generated by immunoSEQ multiplex PCR, the TCRdb table keeps only in-frame clones and is missing some. The sample has roughly 170,000 clones, about 84% seen once; the top ten hold approximately 7.3%. The sequencing sample was made of peripheral blood. These TCRs come from a human donor in a cohort sampled during active COVID-19.

The J gene is TRBJ2-2, the V gene TRBV7-3, with TRBD2 as a possible D gene (5 bases). The V end was cut by 2 bases, the J end by 2 bases, with 6 bases between. This CDR3 contains 14 residues. From germline, CDR1 is SGHTA and CDR2 FQGTGA. CDR3 residues: CASSLGGNTGELFF. CDR3 bases: TGTGCCAGCAGCTTAGGAGGAAACACCGGGGAGCTGTTTTTT. Full variable domain (missing parts from reference TRBV7-3 and TRBJ2-2): GAGVSQTPSNKVTEKGKYVELRCDPISGHTALYWYRQSLGQGPEFLIYFQGTGAADDSGLPNDRFFAVRPEGSVSTLKIQRTERGDSAVYLCASSLGGNTGELFFGEGSRLTVL.

The V and J genes are TRBV15 and TRBJ2-7, with 8 bases fitting TRBD1. After removal of 2 bases from V and 3 bases from J, the junction contained 3 bases not matched to a gene. The CDR3 consists of 14 residues. Germline CDR1 and CDR2: LNHNV and YYDKDF (reference sequence). The CDR3 DNA reads TGTGCCACCAGCAGAAACAGGGGGAACTACGAGCAGTACTTC. Residues: CATSRNRGNYEQYF.

The V gene is TRBV5-6, the J gene TRBJ1-1; possibly TRBD1 for D (5 bases). CDR1 is SGHDT and CDR2 is YYEEEE in the germline V gene. This CDR3 contains 14 residues. V lost 1 base, J lost 1 base, and 8 bases lay in between. CDR3 DNA sequence: TGTGCCAGCAGCTTGCAGGGCCAGAACACTGAAGCTTTCTTT. This translates into CASSLQGQNTEAFF.

The chain has TRBV20-1 and TRBJ1-2; 7 bases align to TRBD1. Per the germline V gene, CDR1 is DFQATT and CDR2 is SNEGSKA (reference sequence). CDR3 length equals 11 residues. V gave up 3 bases and J gave up 8 bases; unmatched junction bases: 3. The CDR3 spells CSASRGRGYTF. The DNA for the CDR3 is TGCAGTGCTAGTAGGGGGCGAGGCTACACCTTC.

This clone was recorded once. The chain has TRBV11-3 and TRBJ2-2, with unresolved D. The length of the CDR3 is 16 residues. V was cut by 5 bases and J by 1 base, with 14 bases left in between. The V gene's germline CDR1 is SGHNT and CDR2 YENEEA. CDR3 amino acids: CASSPEADLNTGELFF. Written as DNA, the CDR3 is TGTGCCAGCAGCCCCGAAGCTGATTTGAACACCGGGGAGCTGTTTTTT.

This clone was counted only a few times. V usage is TRBV4-1 and J usage is TRBJ2-1, with 7 positions matching TRBD1. From germline, CDR1 is MGHRA and CDR2 YSYEKL. CDR3 size: 14 residues. The ends lost 0 bases at V and 7 bases at J; junction bases unmatched: 3. CDR3 amino acids: CASSQDRGRNEQFF. In nucleotides, the CDR3 is TGCGCCAGCAGCCAAGATAGGGGGCGGAATGAGCAGTTCTTC.

The rearrangement uses TRBV6-5 and TRBJ2-7; the match to TRBD1 covers 9 bases. V lost 5 bases and J lost 3; bases outside the gene matches: 8. CDR1 is MNHEY, CDR2 SVGAGI, per germline. This CDR3 spans 15 amino acids. The CDR3 loop is CASSTPQGAGYEQYF. The CDR3 region has the DNA TGTGCCAGCAGTACGCCACAGGGGGCGGGCTACGAGCAGTACTTC.

The rearrangement joins TRBV5-1 to TRBJ2-7; D is undetermined. Germline V gene sequence: CDR1 SGHRS, CDR2 YFSETQ. There are 11 residues in the CDR3. V lost 4 bases, J lost 6 bases, and 8 bases lay in between. CDR3 region: CASSAVGEQYF. The DNA of the CDR3 is TGCGCCAGCAGCGCGGTTGGCGAGCAGTACTTC.

The gene calls are TRBV23-1 and TRBJ1-5; D is uncertain. TRBV23-1 is flagged as an ORF with uncertain function. This CDR3 is 17 amino acids long. Trimming cost V 0 bases and J 0 bases, with 12 bases left between them. DNA of the CDR3: TGCGCCAGCAGTCAATCTGATGATAACTATAGCAATCAGCCCCAGCATTTT. Residues: CASSQSDDNYSNQPQHF.

The rearrangement uses TRBV7-2 and TRBJ1-1; TRBD1 matches 7 bases. This CDR3 has 14 residues. V dropped 3 bases and J dropped 1; count of bases not matched to a gene: 2. CDR1 SGHTA and CDR2 FQGNSA come from the germline V gene. CDR3: CASSFTGENTEAFF. CDR3 DNA sequence: TGTGCCAGCAGCTTCACAGGGGAGAACACTGAAGCTTTCTTT. Full variable domain (missing parts from reference TRBV7-2 and TRBJ1-1): GAGVSQSPSNKVTEKGKDVELRCDPISGHTALYWYRQSLGQGLEFLIYFQGNSAPDKSGLPSDRFSAERTGGSVSTLTIQRTQQEDSAVYLCASSFTGENTEAFFGQGTRLTVV.

The chain recombines TRBV5-5 with TRBJ1-4; the match to TRBD1 covers 7 bases. Germline V gene data show CDR1 as SGHKS and CDR2 as YYEKEE (reference sequence). Germline trimming cut 3 bases from V and 8 bases from J; bases unmatched to any gene: 7. This CDR3 has 14 amino acids. The CDR3 DNA reads as TGTGCCAGCAGCTCCCACAGGGGTGGGGAAAAACTGTTTTTT. It encodes CASSSHRGGEKLFF.

The rearrangement joins TRBV19 to TRBJ2-2; possible D gene TRBD1, 6 bases. Germline V lookup: CDR1 LNHDA, CDR2 SQIVND (reference sequence). Trimming shortened V by 0 bases and J by 1 base, and 15 bases separated the two germline ends. The CDR3 contains 18 residues. The CDR3 protein is CASSIERPTGLNTGELFF. CDR3 DNA sequence: TGTGCCAGTAGTATAGAGCGCCCGACAGGACTGAACACCGGGGAGCTGTTTTTT. The full variable domain, completed using reference TRBV19 and TRBJ2-2, is DGGITQSPKYLFRKEGQNVTLSCEQNLNHDAMYWYRQDPGQGLRLIYYSQIVNDFQKGDIAEGYSVSREKKESFPLTVTSAQKNPTAFYLCASSIERPTGLNTGELFFGEGSRLTVL.

This clone has more than one count but fewer than ten. This chain joins TRBV7-8 and TRBJ2-7; D perhaps matches TRBD1 (6 bases). Germline V gives CDR1 SGHVS, CDR2 FQNEAQ. This CDR3 spans 14 amino acids. Trimming left V 3 bases short and J 0 bases short, with 9 bases between. In DNA, the CDR3 is TGTGCCAGCAGCTTCGACAGGAGCTCCTACGAGCAGTACTTC. It codes for CASSFDRSSYEQYF. Supplemented by reference TRBV7-8 and TRBJ2-7, the full variable domain reads GAGVSQSPRYKVAKRGQDVALRCDPISGHVSLFWYQQALGQGPEFLTYFQNEAQLDKSGLPSDRFFAERPEGSVSTLKIQRTQQEDSAVYLCASSFDRSSYEQYFGPGTRLTVT.